This T cell receptor (beta chain) is from a study of shared clonotypes between healthy human individuals. V lost 0 bases to trimming and J lost 5 bases, with 14 bases between them. The CDR3 runs 15 residues. Germline CDR1 is SGDLS and CDR2 is YYNGEE. Deep was the level used in running the assay. Libraries were prepared by immunoSEQ multiplex PCR; TCRdb keeps only in-frame clonotypes and omits some of them. Here the sample spans hundreds of thousands of clones, more than 70% being singletons. The rearrangement joins TRBV9 to TRBJ1-2; D uncertain. Source material: memory CD4+ T cells sorted from blood. Regarding subset: CD45RA-negative fraction. This clonotype originated in a woman aged 30 to 39 in good health. The CDR3 DNA reads TGTGCCAGCAGCGTAGAGGTCCTGGCCCCTTATGGCTACACCTTC. Translating gives CASSVEVLAPYGYTF. The full variable domain, rest sourced from reference TRBV9 and TRBJ1-2, is DSGVTQTPKHLITATGQRVTLRCSPRSGDLSVYWYQQSLDQGLQFLIQYYNGEERAKGNILERFSAQQFPDLHSELNLSSLELGDSALYFCASSVEVLAPYGYTFGSGTRLTVV.